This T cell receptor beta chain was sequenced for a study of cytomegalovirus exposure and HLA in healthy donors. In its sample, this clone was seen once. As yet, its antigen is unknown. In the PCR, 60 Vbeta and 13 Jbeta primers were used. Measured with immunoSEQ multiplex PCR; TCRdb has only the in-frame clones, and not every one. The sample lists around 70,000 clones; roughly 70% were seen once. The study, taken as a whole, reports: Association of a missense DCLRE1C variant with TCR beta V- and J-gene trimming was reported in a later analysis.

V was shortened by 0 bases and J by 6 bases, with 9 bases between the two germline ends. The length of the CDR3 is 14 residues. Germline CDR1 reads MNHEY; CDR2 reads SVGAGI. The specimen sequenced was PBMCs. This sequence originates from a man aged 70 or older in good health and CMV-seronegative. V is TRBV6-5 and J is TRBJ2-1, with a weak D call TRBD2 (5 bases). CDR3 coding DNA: TGTGCCAGCAGTTACTCTGTCCGGGGCAATGAGCAGTTCTTC. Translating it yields CASSYSVRGNEQFF.